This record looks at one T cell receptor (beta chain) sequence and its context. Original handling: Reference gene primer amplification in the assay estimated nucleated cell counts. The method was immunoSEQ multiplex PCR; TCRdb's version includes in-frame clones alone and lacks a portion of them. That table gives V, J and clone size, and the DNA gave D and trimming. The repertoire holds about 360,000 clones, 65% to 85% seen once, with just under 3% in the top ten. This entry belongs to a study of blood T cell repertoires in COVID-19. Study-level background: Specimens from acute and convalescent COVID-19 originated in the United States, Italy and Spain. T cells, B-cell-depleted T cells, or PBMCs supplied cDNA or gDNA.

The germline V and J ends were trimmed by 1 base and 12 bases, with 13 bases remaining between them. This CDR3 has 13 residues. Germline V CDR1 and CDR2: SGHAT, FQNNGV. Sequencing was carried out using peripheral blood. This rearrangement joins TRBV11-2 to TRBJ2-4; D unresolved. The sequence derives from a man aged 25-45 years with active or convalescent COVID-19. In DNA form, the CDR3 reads TGTGCCAGCAGCTTAGGAGTGACTGGAGATCAGTACTTC. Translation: CASSLGVTGDQYF.